Shown below are 15 T cell receptor beta chains from a single sample sequenced in a study of CD8+ T cells in alopecia areata. In each case, RNA was isolated and then reverse transcribed into cDNA as the sequencing template. Generated by immunoSEQ multiplex PCR, the TCRdb table keeps only in-frame clones and is missing some. Among 100,000 to 120,000 clones listed, roughly 64% were seen once. Sequencing was done on a sample of CD8+ T cells sorted from blood. Receptors were obtained from a human donor in good health.

The rearrangement uses TRBV29-1 and TRBJ1-2; perhaps TRBD1 as D (5 bases). The CDR3 has 15 amino acids. The V and J ends lost 1 base and 2 bases respectively, with 14 bases between them. The germline V gene has CDR1 SQVTM and CDR2 ANQGSEA. The CDR3 is CSVEGTPGTNYGYTF. The CDR3, as DNA: TGCAGCGTTGAAGGGACACCAGGAACGAACTATGGCTACACCTTC.

This chain joins TRBV9 and TRBJ2-3; D unclear. Trimming shortened V by 4 bases and J by 2 bases, and 5 bases separated the two germline ends. The CDR3 has 12 residues. The germline V gene has CDR1 SGDLS and CDR2 YYNGEE. CDR3 nucleotides: TGTGCCAGCAGCCTAATCACAGATACGCAGTATTTT. Its translation: CASSLITDTQYF.

The J gene is TRBJ2-2, the V gene TRBV28; D is tentatively TRBD1 or TRBD2 (5 bases each). This CDR3 is 14 amino acids long. Trimming pared 6 bases from V and 8 bases from J, leaving 16 bases between. In germline, CDR1 is MDHEN, CDR2 SYDVKM. CDR3 coding DNA: TGTGCCAGCAGACCTGGGACGGGATGGGGGGAGCTGTTTTTT. It yields the protein CASRPGTGWGELFF.

The chain is built from TRBV13 and TRBJ2-3; D possibly matches TRBD1 or TRBD2 (5 bases each). This CDR3 has 15 amino acids. V lost 1 base, J lost 1 base, and 9 bases lay in between. CDR1 and CDR2 from the germline V gene are PRHDT and FYEKMQ (reference sequence). CDR3 loop: CASSLAQGGTDTQYF. CDR3 bases: TGTGCCAGCAGCTTAGCGCAGGGAGGCACAGATACGCAGTATTTT.

This chain connects TRBV13 to TRBJ2-3; 14 bases are a match to TRBD2. The V and J ends lost 5 bases and 6 bases, in that order; junction bases with no gene match: 16. Germline CDR1 and CDR2: PRHDT and FYEKMQ (reference sequence). There are 19 residues in the CDR3. The CDR3 nucleotides are TGTGCCAGCAGCACGGGACTAGCGGGGGAGCCCCTTGTGGGGGATACGCAGTATTTT. Translation: CASSTGLAGEPLVGDTQYF.

The chain employs TRBV13 and TRBJ2-1; D not certain. Per the germline V gene, CDR1 is PRHDT and CDR2 is FYEKMQ (reference sequence). The CDR3 spans 12 residues. The germline V and J ends were trimmed by 5 bases and 7 bases, with 9 bases remaining between them. CDR3 sequence: CASSGRSNEQFF. The CDR3 coding sequence is TGTGCCAGCAGCGGCAGGTCGAATGAGCAGTTCTTC.

The chain links TRBV7-9 to TRBJ2-3; 8 nucleotides match TRBD2. The CDR3 covers 15 residues. The junction had 10 bases not matched to a gene; V was cut back by 5 bases and J by 6 bases. The germline V gene encodes CDR1 SEHNR and CDR2 FQNEAQ (reference sequence). CDR3 sequence: CASSLSGDVSDTQYF. The DNA of the CDR3 is TGTGCCAGCAGCCTTAGCGGGGACGTCTCGGATACGCAGTATTTT.

This chain links TRBV7-2 with TRBJ2-5; D perhaps matches TRBD1 (6 bases). With 7 bases removed from V and 0 bases from J, the gap between germline ends came to 12 bases. Germline V CDR1 and CDR2: SGHTA, FQGNSA. CDR3 length: 14 residues. The CDR3 spells CASNLRGYQETQYF. CDR3 DNA sequence: TGTGCCAGCAATCTAAGGGGGTACCAAGAGACCCAGTACTTC.

There are a few counts of this clone. The chain couples TRBV11-2 to TRBJ2-7, with no clear D. V lost 8 bases, J lost 2 bases, and 7 bases lay in between. The germline gives CDR1 SGHAT, CDR2 FQNNGV. The CDR3 extends over 11 amino acids. The CDR3, as DNA: TGTGCCAGCTCAGAGACCTACGAGCAGTACTTC. Translation gives CASSETYEQYF.

This clone was observed a handful of times. Here the CDR3 reads CASSLVGGYNNEQFF. The CDR3 DNA is TGTGCCAGCAGCTTAGTGGGAGGGTACAACAATGAGCAGTTCTTC. V gene TRBV7-9 combines with J gene TRBJ2-1; TRBD2 agrees at 7 bases. Trimming took 1 base from V and 5 from J; bases not matched to a gene: 5. CDR1 and CDR2 from the germline V gene are SEHNR and FQNEAQ (reference sequence). CDR3 length: 15 amino acids.

The V gene is TRBV5-1, the J gene TRBJ2-3, with 8 positions matching TRBD2. Germline assignment: CDR1 SGHRS and CDR2 YFSETQ. This CDR3 has 18 amino acids. Trimming took 2 bases from V and 2 from J; bases not matched to a gene: 13. CDR3 DNA sequence: TGCGCCAGCAGCTTCTGGGTGGTAGCGGGGCGCAACACAGATACGCAGTATTTT. It specifies CASSFWVVAGRNTDTQYF.

This clone showed up just once. Here the CDR3 DNA reads TGTGCCAGCAGCTTGGGCCAGGGCACCCAGTACTTC. Translating it yields CASSLGQGTQYF. The chain links TRBV5-6 to TRBJ2-5, with D tentatively TRBD1 (5 bases). The CDR3 extends over 12 amino acids. With 0 bases removed from V and 8 bases from J, the gap between germline ends came to 8 bases. From germline, CDR1 is SGHDT and CDR2 YYEEEE.

With regard to this clone: Other DNA sequences in the sample encode the same CDR3. This chain connects TRBV13 to TRBJ2-5; 8 bases line up with TRBD2. The CDR3 contains 14 residues. Germline V CDR1 and CDR2: PRHDT, FYEKMQ (reference sequence). The junction had 6 bases not matched to a gene; V was cut back by 5 bases and J by 4 bases. CDR3 sequence reads: CASSPRGGRETQYF. CDR3 sequence (DNA): TGTGCCAGCAGCCCCCGGGGGGGCCGAGAGACCCAGTACTTC. The entire variable domain, with the rest obtained from reference TRBV13 and TRBJ2-5, is as follows: AAGVIQSPRHLIKEKRETATLKCYPIPRHDTVYWYQQGPGQDPQFLISFYEKMQSDKGSIPDRFSAQQFSDYHSELNMSSLELGDSALYFCASSPRGGRETQYFGPGTRLLVL.

The V call is TRBV29-1, the J call TRBJ2-7, with 9 bases lining up with TRBD1. Trimming removed 4 bases from V and 5 bases from J; junction bases left unmatched: 9. Germline V gene data show CDR1 as SQVTM and CDR2 as ANQGSEA. CDR3 length: 14 amino acids. The CDR3 loop reads CSVGPERDRDEQYF. As DNA, the CDR3 is TGCAGCGTTGGCCCTGAAAGGGACAGGGACGAGCAGTACTTC.

This clone was picked up a small number of times. The CDR3 sequence: CASSFWAELWGDTDTQYF. CDR3 sequence (DNA): TGTGCCAGCAGCTTCTGGGCGGAGCTATGGGGGGACACAGATACGCAGTATTTT. The chain combines TRBV7-2 with TRBJ2-3, with D maybe TRBD2 (6 bases). The CDR3 consists of 18 residues. Per the germline V gene, CDR1 is SGHTA and CDR2 is FQGNSA. The V end lost 3 bases, the J end lost 2 bases, and 21 bases lay between the germline ends.